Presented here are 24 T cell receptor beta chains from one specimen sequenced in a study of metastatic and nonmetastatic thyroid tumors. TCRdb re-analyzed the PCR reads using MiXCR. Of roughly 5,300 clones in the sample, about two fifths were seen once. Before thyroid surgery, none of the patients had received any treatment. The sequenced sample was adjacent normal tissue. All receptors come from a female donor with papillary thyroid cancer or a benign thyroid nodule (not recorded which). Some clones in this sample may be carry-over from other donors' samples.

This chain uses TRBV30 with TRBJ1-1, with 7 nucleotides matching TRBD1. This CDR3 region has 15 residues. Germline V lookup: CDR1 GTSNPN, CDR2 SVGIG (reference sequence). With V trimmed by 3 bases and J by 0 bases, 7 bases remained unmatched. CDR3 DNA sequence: TGTGCCTGGAGGCGGGACAGCCTTATGAACACTGAAGCTTTCTTT. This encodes CAWRRDSLMNTEAFF.

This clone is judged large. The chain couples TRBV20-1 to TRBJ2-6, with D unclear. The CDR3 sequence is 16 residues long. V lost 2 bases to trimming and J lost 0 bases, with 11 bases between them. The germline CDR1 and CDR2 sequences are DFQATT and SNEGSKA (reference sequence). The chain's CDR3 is CSARPFSDSGANVLTF. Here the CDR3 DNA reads TGCAGTGCTAGACCCTTCTCAGACTCTGGGGCCAACGTCCTGACTTTC.

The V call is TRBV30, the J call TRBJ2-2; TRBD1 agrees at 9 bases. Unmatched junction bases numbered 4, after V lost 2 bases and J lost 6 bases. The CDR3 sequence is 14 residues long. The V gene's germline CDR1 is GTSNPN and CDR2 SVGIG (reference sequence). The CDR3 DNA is TGTGCCTGGAGTCCATGGACAGGGGCCGGGGAGCTGTTTTTT. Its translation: CAWSPWTGAGELFF.

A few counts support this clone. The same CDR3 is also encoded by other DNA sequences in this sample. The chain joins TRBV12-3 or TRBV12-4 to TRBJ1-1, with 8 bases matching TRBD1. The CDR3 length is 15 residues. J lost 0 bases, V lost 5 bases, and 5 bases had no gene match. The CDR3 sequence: CASSRGQGMNTEAFF. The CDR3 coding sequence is TGTGCCAGCAGTCGCGGACAGGGCATGAACACTGAAGCTTTCTTT.

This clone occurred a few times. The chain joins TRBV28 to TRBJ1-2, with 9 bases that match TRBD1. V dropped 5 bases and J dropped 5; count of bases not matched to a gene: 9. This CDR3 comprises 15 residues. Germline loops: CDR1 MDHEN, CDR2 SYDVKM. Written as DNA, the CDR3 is TGTGCCAGCAGTCTCAGGACAGGGGAATATTATGGCTACACCTTC. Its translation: CASSLRTGEYYGYTF.

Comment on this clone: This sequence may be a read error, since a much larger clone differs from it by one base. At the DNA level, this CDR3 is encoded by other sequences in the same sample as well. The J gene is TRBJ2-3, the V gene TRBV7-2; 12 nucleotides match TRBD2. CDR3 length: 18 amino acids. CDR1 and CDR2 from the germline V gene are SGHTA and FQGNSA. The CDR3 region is CASSLGLAGGRSTDTQYF. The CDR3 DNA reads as TGTGCCAGCAGCTTAGGGCTAGCGGGAGGGCGGAGCACAGATACACAGTATTTT.

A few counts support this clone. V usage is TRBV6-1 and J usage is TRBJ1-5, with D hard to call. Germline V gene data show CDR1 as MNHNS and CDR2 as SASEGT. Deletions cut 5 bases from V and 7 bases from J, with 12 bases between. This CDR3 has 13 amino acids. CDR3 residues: CASSHDGSQPQHF. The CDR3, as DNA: TGTGCCAGCAGTCACGATGGGTCACAGCCCCAGCATTTT.

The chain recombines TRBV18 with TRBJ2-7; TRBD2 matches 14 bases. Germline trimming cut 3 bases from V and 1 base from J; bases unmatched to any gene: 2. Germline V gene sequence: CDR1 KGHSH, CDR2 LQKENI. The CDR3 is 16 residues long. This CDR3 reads CASSPGLAGESYEQYF. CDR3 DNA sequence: TGTGCCAGCTCACCGGGACTAGCGGGAGAATCCTACGAGCAGTACTTC.

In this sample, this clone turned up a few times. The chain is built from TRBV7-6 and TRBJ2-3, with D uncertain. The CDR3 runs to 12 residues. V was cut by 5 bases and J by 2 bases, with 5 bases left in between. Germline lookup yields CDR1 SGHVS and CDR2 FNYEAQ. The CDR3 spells CASSPSTDTQYF. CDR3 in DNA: TGTGCCAGCAGCCCCTCCACAGATACGCAGTATTTT.

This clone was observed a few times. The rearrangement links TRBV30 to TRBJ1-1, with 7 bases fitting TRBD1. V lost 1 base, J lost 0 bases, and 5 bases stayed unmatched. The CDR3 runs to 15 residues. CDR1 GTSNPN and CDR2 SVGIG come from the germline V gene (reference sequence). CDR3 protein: CAWSGQGVLNTEAFF. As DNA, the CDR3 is TGTGCCTGGAGTGGACAGGGAGTGTTGAACACTGAAGCTTTCTTT.

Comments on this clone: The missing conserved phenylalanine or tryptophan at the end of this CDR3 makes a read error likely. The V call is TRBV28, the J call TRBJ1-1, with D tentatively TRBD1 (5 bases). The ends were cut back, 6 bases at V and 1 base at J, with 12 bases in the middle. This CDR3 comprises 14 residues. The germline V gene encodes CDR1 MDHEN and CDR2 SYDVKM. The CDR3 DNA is TGTGCCAGCAGCGCTGGTGGGGCGAACACTGAAGCTTTCTTG. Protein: CASSAGGANTEAFL.

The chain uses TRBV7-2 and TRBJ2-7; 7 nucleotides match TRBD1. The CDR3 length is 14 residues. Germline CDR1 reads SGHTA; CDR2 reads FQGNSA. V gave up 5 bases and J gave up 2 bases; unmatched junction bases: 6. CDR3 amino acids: CASSPTGTAYEQYF. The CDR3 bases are TGTGCCAGCAGCCCCACCGGGACAGCCTACGAGCAGTACTTC.

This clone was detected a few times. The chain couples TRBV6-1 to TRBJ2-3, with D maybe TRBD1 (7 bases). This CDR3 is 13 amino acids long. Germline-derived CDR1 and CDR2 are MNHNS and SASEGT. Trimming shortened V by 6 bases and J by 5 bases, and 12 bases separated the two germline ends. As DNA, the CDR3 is TGTGCCAGCAGCCCGCGGGACAGAGATACGCAGTATTTT. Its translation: CASSPRDRDTQYF.

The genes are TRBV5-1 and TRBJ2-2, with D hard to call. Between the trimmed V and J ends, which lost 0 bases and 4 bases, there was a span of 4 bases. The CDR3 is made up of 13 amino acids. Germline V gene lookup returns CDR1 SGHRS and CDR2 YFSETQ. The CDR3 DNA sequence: TGCGCCAGCAGCTTGGGAACCACCGGGGAGCTGTTTTTT. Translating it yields CASSLGTTGELFF.

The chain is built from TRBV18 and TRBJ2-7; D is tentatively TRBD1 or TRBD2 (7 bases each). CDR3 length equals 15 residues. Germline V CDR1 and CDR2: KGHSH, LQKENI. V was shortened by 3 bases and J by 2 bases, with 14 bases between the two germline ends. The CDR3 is CASSPRQGGTYEQYF. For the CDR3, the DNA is TGTGCCAGCTCACCCCGACAGGGAGGGACCTACGAGCAGTACTTC.

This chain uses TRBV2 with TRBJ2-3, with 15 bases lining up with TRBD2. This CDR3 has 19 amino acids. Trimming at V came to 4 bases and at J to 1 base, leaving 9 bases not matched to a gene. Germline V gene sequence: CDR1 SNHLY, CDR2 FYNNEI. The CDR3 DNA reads TGTGCCAGCAGTGGGACTAGCGGGAGGGGCCTATGGCGCACAGATACGCAGTATTTT. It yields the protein CASSGTSGRGLWRTDTQYF.

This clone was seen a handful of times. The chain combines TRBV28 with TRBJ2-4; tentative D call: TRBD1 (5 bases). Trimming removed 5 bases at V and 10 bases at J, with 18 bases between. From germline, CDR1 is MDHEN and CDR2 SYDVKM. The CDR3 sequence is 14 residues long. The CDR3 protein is CASSASGQGLIQYF. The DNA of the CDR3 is TGTGCCAGCAGTGCGTCTGGGCAGGGTCTTATTCAGTACTTC.

The CDR3 region is CATSKGGPTDTQYF. DNA for the CDR3: TGTGCCACCTCAAAGGGAGGTCCCACAGATACGCAGTATTTT. The chain is built from TRBV27 and TRBJ2-3; D perhaps matches TRBD2 (6 bases). Deletions cut 10 bases from V and 2 bases from J, with 16 bases between. The CDR3 sequence is 14 residues long. Germline V gives CDR1 MNHEY, CDR2 SMNVEV (reference sequence).

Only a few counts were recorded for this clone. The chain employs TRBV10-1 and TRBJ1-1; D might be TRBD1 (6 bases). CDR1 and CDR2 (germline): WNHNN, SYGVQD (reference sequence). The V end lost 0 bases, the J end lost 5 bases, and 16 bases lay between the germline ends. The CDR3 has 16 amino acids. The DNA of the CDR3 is TGCGCCAGCAGTGAGTCTCGGGGGGCGGTTGGGACTGAAGCTTTCTTT. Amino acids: CASSESRGAVGTEAFF.

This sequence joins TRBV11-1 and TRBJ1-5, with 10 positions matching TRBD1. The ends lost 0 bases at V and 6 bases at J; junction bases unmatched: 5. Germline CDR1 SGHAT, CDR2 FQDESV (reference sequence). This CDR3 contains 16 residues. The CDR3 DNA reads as TGTGCCAGCAGCTTAGCTTTTGGGACAGGGGTTCAGCCCCAGCATTTT. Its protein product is CASSLAFGTGVQPQHF.

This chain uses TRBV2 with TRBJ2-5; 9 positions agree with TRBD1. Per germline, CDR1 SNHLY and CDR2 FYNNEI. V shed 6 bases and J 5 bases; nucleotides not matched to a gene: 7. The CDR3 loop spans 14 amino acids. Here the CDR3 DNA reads TGTGCCAGCAGAGCACAGGGGGCTTTTGAGACCCAGTACTTC. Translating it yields CASRAQGAFETQYF.

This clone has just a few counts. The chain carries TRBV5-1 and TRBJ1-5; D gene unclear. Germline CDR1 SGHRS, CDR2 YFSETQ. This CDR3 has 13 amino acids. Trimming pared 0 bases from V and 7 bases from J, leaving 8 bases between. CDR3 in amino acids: CASSLGPIQPQHF. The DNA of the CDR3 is TGCGCCAGCAGCTTGGGCCCGATCCAGCCCCAGCATTTT. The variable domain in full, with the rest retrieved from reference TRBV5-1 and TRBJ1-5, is KAGVTQTPRYLIKTRGQQVTLSCSPISGHRSVSWYQQTPGQGLQFLFEYFSETQRNKGNFPGRFSGRQFSNSRSEMNVSTLELGDSALYLCASSLGPIQPQHFGDGTRLSIL.

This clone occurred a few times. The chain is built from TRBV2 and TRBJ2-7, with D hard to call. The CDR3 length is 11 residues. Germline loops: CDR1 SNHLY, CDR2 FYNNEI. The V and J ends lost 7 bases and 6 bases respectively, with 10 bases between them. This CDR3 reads CASTGKAEQYF. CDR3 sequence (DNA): TGTGCCAGCACCGGCAAGGCCGAGCAGTACTTC.

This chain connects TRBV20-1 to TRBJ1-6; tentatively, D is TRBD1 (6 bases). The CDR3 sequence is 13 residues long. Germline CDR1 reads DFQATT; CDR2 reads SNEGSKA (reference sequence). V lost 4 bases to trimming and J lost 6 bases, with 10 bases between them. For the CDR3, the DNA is TGCAGTGCTATGGGACACCTTAATTCACCCCTCCACTTT. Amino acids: CSAMGHLNSPLHF.